A single sample is the source of the 7 T cell receptor beta chains below, sequenced in a study of T cell responses to AZD1222 COVID-19 vaccine. Sequencing was performed with immunoSEQ multiplex PCR; in TCRdb, only in-frame clones are kept and a portion is missing. The table includes 100,000 to 150,000 clones, roughly 87% detected once. Source: peripheral blood, taken on day 0 of MenACWY control vaccination. Every receptor here comes from an adult in good health.

The CDR3 spells CASSLPGQKEMNTEAFF. The CDR3 DNA follows: TGTGCCAGCAGCCTCCCGGGACAGAAGGAAATGAACACTGAAGCTTTCTTT. V and J are TRBV28 and TRBJ1-1; 7 bases map to TRBD1. Germline V gives CDR1 MDHEN, CDR2 SYDVKM. V was clipped by 6 bases and J by 0 bases; unmatched bases: 13. The CDR3 consists of 17 residues.

The chain links TRBV7-3 to TRBJ2-5, with TRBD1 matching 7 bases. From germline, CDR1 is SGHTA and CDR2 FQGTGA. V was pared by 4 bases and J by 7 bases, with 6 bases of the junction left unmatched. The length of the CDR3 is 13 residues. CDR3 loop: CASSSRQGRTQYF. Here the CDR3 DNA reads TGTGCCAGCAGCTCAAGACAGGGTCGGACCCAGTACTTC.

The chain has TRBV6-5 and TRBJ2-1, with TRBD1 identical over 7 bases. V dropped 4 bases and J dropped 6; count of bases not matched to a gene: 6. CDR3 length: 14 residues. Per germline, CDR1 MNHEY and CDR2 SVGAGI. CDR3 protein: CASSLSGGANEQFF. The CDR3 DNA sequence: TGTGCCAGCAGTTTGTCAGGGGGTGCCAATGAGCAGTTCTTC.

The gene calls are TRBV5-1 and TRBJ1-1; 7 nucleotides align to TRBD1. V trimming: 4 bases; J trimming: 0 bases; junction bases outside the gene matches: 6. The length of the CDR3 is 15 residues. The germline V gene encodes CDR1 SGHRS and CDR2 YFSETQ. This CDR3 is CASSPTGQVNTEAFF. The CDR3, as DNA: TGCGCCAGCAGCCCGACTGGACAGGTGAACACTGAAGCTTTCTTT.

The J gene is TRBJ2-3, the V gene TRBV18; D not resolved. Germline V gives CDR1 KGHSH, CDR2 LQKENI. CDR3 length: 13 residues. Trimming took 0 bases from V and 6 from J, leaving 7 bases between them. The CDR3 DNA reads as TGTGCCAGCTCACCACCCAAGGCGGATACGCAGTATTTT. This encodes CASSPPKADTQYF.

The chain uses TRBV3-1 (or the pseudogene TRBV3-2) and TRBJ2-7, with 9 bases fitting TRBD2. J was trimmed by 6 bases and V by 4 bases; bases with no gene match: 13. The CDR3 covers 16 residues. CDR1 and CDR2 (germline): LGHDT, YNNKEL (reference sequence). The CDR3 sequence is CASSPPLGREGVEQYF. CDR3 coding DNA: TGTGCCAGCAGCCCCCCCTTGGGGCGGGAGGGCGTCGAGCAGTACTTC.

J is TRBJ1-5 and V is TRBV19; weak D call: TRBD1 (5 bases). Germline lookup yields CDR1 LNHDA and CDR2 SQIVND (reference sequence). The V end was cut by 5 bases, the J end by 0 bases, with 17 bases between. This CDR3 is 17 amino acids long. CDR3 DNA: TGTGCCAGTAGTCCCCTTGGGGGAGAGAATAGCAATCAGCCCCAGCATTTT. This translates into CASSPLGGENSNQPQHF.